The sequence of this TCR beta chain was determined in a study of vaccination and CD4 T cells after COVID-19. Whole-study context: Sampling after COVID took place at a median of about 91 days (range 35 to 161) following diagnosis. Points from the study as a whole: Spike mono-reactivity was shown by 304 of 307 vaccine-specific clones in convalescent patients.

Researchers used the Oncomine TCR Beta short-read assay to sequence DNA from cultured CD4+ T cells. TCRdb ran MiXCR on the PCR reads and lists one entry per CDR3 protein. The table has 20,000 to 25,000 distinct CDR3 sequences, 32% seen once. With 4 bases clipped from V and 0 bases from J, the junction kept 9 bases outside the gene matches. This CDR3 region has 18 residues. Per the germline V gene, CDR1 is SGHDT and CDR2 is YYEEEE. The treatment is: approximately 9-day PBMC culture with coronavirus spike peptide pools or control peptides (ViraFEST assay). Expansion of antigen-specific T cells with peptide pools by ViraFEST preceded sequencing of TCRs. Two million PBMCs per well were cultured with 8.5 to 10 IU/ml IL-2 and approximately 10 ug/ml peptide pools. Of note for this clonotype: The antigen remains unidentified.

The J gene is TRBJ2-2, the V gene TRBV5-6; 10 bases are shared with TRBD2. This clonotype originated in a human donor with COVID-19. Sequences were obtained from cultured CD4+ T cells from blood. The CDR3 bases are TGTGCCAGCAGCACTATAGCGGGGGGACACACGAACACCGGGGAGCTGTTTTTT. It codes for CASSTIAGGHTNTGELFF.